The 10 T cell receptor beta chains below were found in one sample sequenced in a study of blood T cells in healthy people across ages. Combining a sample-barcoded 5' primer with a J-beta primer mix, a second PCR ran for roughly 7 to 11 cycles. Each CDR3 protein gets one entry after TCRdb re-called the 5' RACE reads with MiXCR. The sample has 1,500,000 or so distinct CDR3 sequences, approximately 63% seen once. The sequenced sample was blood. These receptor sequences come from a man aged 18 to 29 in good health.

This sequence joins TRBV28 and TRBJ2-1, with 10 bases that match TRBD1. Per germline, CDR1 MDHEN and CDR2 SYDVKM. The CDR3 runs to 16 residues. The V segment lost 6 bases and the J segment 3 bases; nucleotides outside the gene matches: 8. The CDR3 loop is CASSQLGQGIYNEQFF. In DNA, the CDR3 is TGTGCCAGCAGCCAACTGGGACAGGGGATCTACAATGAGCAGTTCTTC.

This clonotype has a single count. This sequence joins TRBV2 and TRBJ1-2; 7 nucleotides align to TRBD1. Germline loops: CDR1 SNHLY, CDR2 FYNNEI. V lost 10 bases and J lost 8; bases outside the gene matches: 13. CDR3 length equals 13 residues. The CDR3 loop is CAITVDRAVGYTF. The CDR3 DNA is TGTGCCATCACCGTAGACAGGGCGGTCGGCTACACCTTC.

This clonotype was seen once. The J gene is TRBJ2-1, the V gene TRBV6-2 or TRBV6-3; TRBD2 is a possible D gene (6 bases). CDR1 and CDR2 (germline): MNHEY, SVGEGT. CDR3 length: 16 residues. The V and J ends lost 4 bases and 4 bases respectively, with 17 bases between them. CDR3 loop: CASSSRLGGAYNEQFF. The CDR3 DNA is TGTGCCAGCAGTTCCCGACTAGGCGGGGCATACAATGAGCAGTTCTTC.

This clonotype has more than one count but fewer than ten. This chain uses TRBV5-1 with TRBJ2-1; perhaps TRBD1 as D (6 bases). V lost 4 bases and J 15 bases, leaving 23 bases between the germline ends. CDR3 length: 14 amino acids. CDR1 and CDR2 (germline): SGHRS, YFSETQ. CDR3 loop: CASSVGPGDVGRFF. The DNA for the CDR3 is TGCGCCAGCAGCGTGGGACCAGGGGATGTGGGTCGGTTCTTC. Filled out from reference TRBV5-1 and TRBJ2-1, the complete variable domain reads KAGVTQTPRYLIKTRGQQVTLSCSPISGHRSVSWYQQTPGQGLQFLFEYFSETQRNKGNFPGRFSGRQFSNSRSEMNVSTLELGDSALYLCASSVGPGDVGRFFGPGTRLTVL.

This clonotype was counted a single time. The chain joins TRBV2 to TRBJ2-1; D may be TRBD1 (5 bases). The CDR3 extends over 13 amino acids. Germline V gene sequence: CDR1 SNHLY, CDR2 FYNNEI. With 4 bases removed from V and 4 bases from J, the gap between germline ends came to 8 bases. In DNA form, the CDR3 reads TGTGCCAGCAGTGCGACAGTATACAATGAGCAGTTCTTC. Translating gives CASSATVYNEQFF.

The chain is built from TRBV7-9 and TRBJ1-2; D call uncertain. In germline, CDR1 is SEHNR, CDR2 FQNEAQ (reference sequence). Trimming took off 6 bases at V and 8 bases at J, with 19 bases between the two ends. This CDR3 spans 14 amino acids. The CDR3 loop is CASRADGQYSGYTF. DNA for the CDR3: TGTGCCAGCAGAGCGGACGGTCAATACTCGGGCTACACCTTC.

The genes are TRBV3-1 and TRBJ2-3; 7 nucleotides line up with TRBD2. Germline-derived CDR1 and CDR2 are LGHDT and YNNKEL (reference sequence). The CDR3 covers 16 residues. J gave up 6 bases and V 0 bases, and 9 bases lay outside the gene matches. CDR3 coding DNA: TGTGCCAGCAGCCAAGACGGGCGGGGGTCCGAGGATACGCAGTATTTT. This gives the protein CASSQDGRGSEDTQYF.

Only a few counts were recorded for this clonotype. The rearrangement links TRBV27 to TRBJ2-1; 9 bases agree with TRBD2. The CDR3 is made up of 14 amino acids. The trim removed 7 bases at V and 4 bases at J, leaving 5 bases unmatched. Germline CDR1 reads MNHEY; CDR2 reads SMNVEV (reference sequence). CDR3 in amino acids: CASKAGGKYNEQFF. DNA of the CDR3: TGTGCCAGCAAGGCGGGGGGGAAGTACAATGAGCAGTTCTTC.

This clonotype was observed a few times. V usage is TRBV5-1 and J usage is TRBJ2-2; D perhaps matches TRBD2 (6 bases). The CDR3 length is 15 residues. Germline CDR1 is SGHRS and CDR2 is YFSETQ. Deletions cut 2 bases from V and 6 bases from J, with 14 bases between. CDR3 protein: CASSLRRGGSGELFF. The DNA of the CDR3 is TGCGCCAGCAGCTTAAGACGGGGAGGTTCCGGGGAGCTGTTTTTT.

Concerning this clonotype: The junction departs from the called germline gene at one end, perhaps through a read error. The chain combines TRBV20-1 with TRBJ2-3; no definite D call. The V gene's germline CDR1 is DFQATT and CDR2 SNEGSKA (reference sequence). The CDR3 covers 11 residues. CDR3 protein: CSAIRTETQYF. The CDR3 DNA reads TGCAGTGCCATTCGCACAGAAACGCAGTATTTT.